The 26 T cell receptor beta chains below were found in one sample sequenced in a study of T cell repertoires in cytomegalovirus infection. Antigens for these TCRs are unknown. TCRdb ran MiXCR on the reads and lists one entry per CDR3 protein. The sample shows about 830,000 distinct CDR3 sequences, about 30% of them seen only once. Material: cultured CD8+ T cells from PBMCs, obtained from culture after CMV antigen stimulation. The receptors derive from a human donor in good health (CMV status not recorded). Some clones in this sample may be carry-over from other donors' samples.

Only a few counts were recorded for this clonotype. CDR3 region: CASSLFPGNYGYTF. In DNA, the CDR3 is TGTGCCAGCAGCTTATTCCCCGGGAACTATGGCTACACCTTC. The chain recombines TRBV13 with TRBJ1-2; no reliable D call. V was pared by 2 bases and J by 2 bases, with 9 bases between. Germline V lookup: CDR1 PRHDT, CDR2 FYEKMQ (reference sequence). This CDR3 is 14 amino acids long. The variable domain in full, completed from reference TRBV13 and TRBJ1-2, reads AAGVIQSPRHLIKEKRETATLKCYPIPRHDTVYWYQQGPGQDPQFLISFYEKMQSDKGSIPDRFSAQQFSDYHSELNMSSLELGDSALYFCASSLFPGNYGYTFGSGTRLTVV.

The chain links TRBV19 to TRBJ1-1, with TRBD1 matching over 7 bases. V was clipped by 1 base and J by 4 bases; unmatched bases: 6. The CDR3 is 15 amino acids. In germline, CDR1 is LNHDA, CDR2 SQIVND (reference sequence). CDR3 residues: CASSIGQGSGTEAFF. CDR3 in DNA: TGTGCCAGTAGTATAGGACAGGGTTCGGGCACTGAAGCTTTCTTT.

CDR3 sequence (DNA): TGTGCCAGCAGTTCCTCAGCCGGGGCCTATGGCTACACCTTC. Its protein product is CASSSSAGAYGYTF. The chain has TRBV27 and TRBJ1-2; tentatively, D is TRBD1 (5 bases). CDR1 MNHEY and CDR2 SMNVEV come from the germline V gene (reference sequence). This CDR3 has 14 amino acids. Trimming shortened V by 4 bases and J by 4 bases, and 13 bases separated the two germline ends.

The CDR3 here is CATQRGQDHRNYGYTF. The CDR3 region has the DNA TGTGCCACCCAGAGGGGACAGGATCATCGCAACTATGGCTACACCTTC. J is TRBJ1-2 and V is TRBV2, with TRBD1 matching 8 bases. Trimming cost V 10 bases and J 2 bases; bases outside gene matches: 15. The CDR3 has 16 amino acids. In germline, CDR1 is SNHLY, CDR2 FYNNEI.

On this clonotype itself: This may come from a read error, since a much larger clone is one base off. The V and J genes are TRBV7-8 and TRBJ2-1; D is possibly TRBD2 (5 bases). The CDR3 has 15 amino acids. From germline, CDR1 is SGHVS and CDR2 FQNEAQ. As DNA, the CDR3 is TGTGTCAGCAGCCCTAGCTCGGGGTCCTACAATGAGCAGTTCTTC. Translated, it gives CVSSPSSGSYNEQFF.

This clonotype came up many times. This chain uses TRBV7-6 with TRBJ2-2; tentatively, D is TRBD2 (7 bases). V gave up 5 bases and J gave up 2 bases, with 18 bases separating them. The CDR3 runs to 17 residues. The germline CDR1 and CDR2 sequences are SGHVS and FNYEAQ. DNA of the CDR3: TGTGCCAGCAGCCCGGGGGGCGAATACCTAAACACCGGGGAGCTGTTTTTT. It yields the protein CASSPGGEYLNTGELFF. Using reference TRBV7-6 and TRBJ2-2 for the parts outside the CDR3, the full variable domain is GAGVSQSPRYKVTKRGQDVALRCDPISGHVSLYWYRQALGQGPEFLTYFNYEAQQDKSGLPNDRFSAERPEGSISTLTIQRTEQRDSAMYRCASSPGGEYLNTGELFFGEGSRLTVL.

This chain uses TRBV5-4 with TRBJ2-7, with D tentatively TRBD2 (7 bases). CDR1 is SGHNT, CDR2 YYREEE, per germline (reference sequence). Trimming cost V 4 bases and J 13 bases, with 21 bases left between them. CDR3 length equals 13 residues. The CDR3 here is CASSRGGEPTQYV. The CDR3 DNA reads TGTGCCAGCAGCCGAGGGGGGGAGCCTACGCAATACGTC.

The table lists this clonotype with a few counts. The rearrangement joins TRBV10-3 to TRBJ1-6; D uncertain. The CDR3 length is 16 residues. V was trimmed by 2 bases and J by 0 bases, leaving 8 bases between them. The germline V gene encodes CDR1 ENHRY and CDR2 SYGVKD. For the CDR3, the DNA is TGTGCCATCAGTGAGACCCCCGGCTCCTATAATTCACCCCTCCACTTT. Its protein product is CAISETPGSYNSPLHF.

This clonotype came up a few times. The chain is built from TRBV11-2 and TRBJ2-2; the D gene is possibly TRBD1 (6 bases). The CDR3 extends over 16 amino acids. The germline V gene has CDR1 SGHAT and CDR2 FQNNGV. V shed 2 bases and J shed 0 bases, with 10 bases lying between them. The CDR3 bases are TGTGCCAGCAGCTTATCGGACAGACCGAACACCGGGGAGCTGTTTTTT. Translated: CASSLSDRPNTGELFF. The entire variable domain, with the rest obtained from reference TRBV11-2 and TRBJ2-2, is as follows: EAGVAQSPRYKIIEKRQSVAFWCNPISGHATLYWYQQILGQGPKLLIQFQNNGVVDDSQLPKDRFSAERLKGVDSTLKIQPAKLEDSAVYLCASSLSDRPNTGELFFGEGSRLTVL.

This clonotype appeared a few times. It may be a read error: a sequence one base away is much more abundant. The chain combines TRBV7-3 with TRBJ2-1, with no clear D. Between the trimmed V and J ends, which lost 2 bases and 5 bases, there was a span of 7 bases. The CDR3 length is 13 residues. CDR1 is SGHTA, CDR2 FQGTGA, per germline. The DNA of the CDR3 is TGTGCCAGCAGCTTAGTGGCAGACAATGAGCAGTTCTTC. Protein: CASSLVADNEQFF.

In this sample, this clonotype turned up a few times. The rearrangement links TRBV12-3 or TRBV12-4 to TRBJ1-2, with a possible D match to TRBD1 (6 bases). Trimming took off 1 base at V and 8 bases at J, with 14 bases between the two ends. The CDR3 contains 14 residues. The CDR3 nucleotides read TGTGCCAGCAGTTTAGTGGGGGCAGGCTTGGGCTACACCTTC. It yields the protein CASSLVGAGLGYTF.

The chain couples TRBV12-3 or TRBV12-4 to TRBJ1-1; TRBD1 might be the D (5 bases). V lost 3 bases and J lost 6, with 20 bases in between. This CDR3 is 16 amino acids long. The CDR3 coding sequence is TGTGCCAGCAGTTTGGGCCCGGGGGGGAAGTTCGCTGAAGCTTTCTTT. Protein: CASSLGPGGKFAEAFF.

The rearrangement uses TRBV6-5 and TRBJ1-1; a weak D match, TRBD1 (5 bases). CDR3 length: 14 amino acids. Germline CDR1 MNHEY, CDR2 SVGAGI. Trimming took off 2 bases at V and 4 bases at J, with 11 bases between the two ends. The CDR3 nucleotides read TGTGCCAGCAGTTACGGGGCGTTGGTCACTGAAGCTTTCTTT. Encoded protein: CASSYGALVTEAFF.

CDR3 DNA sequence: TGCGCCAGCAGCCAAATTCAATCTTGGACTAGCGGGGACTTCAATGAGCAGTTCTTC. This encodes CASSQIQSWTSGDFNEQFF. This chain links TRBV4-3 with TRBJ2-1; 12 nucleotides agree with TRBD2. The germline gives CDR1 LGHNA, CDR2 YSLEER. The V and J ends lost 2 bases and 6 bases, in that order; junction bases with no gene match: 14. CDR3 length: 19 residues.

On this clonotype itself: A much larger clone is a single base away; this may be a read error. The rearrangement links TRBV7-6 to TRBJ2-7; D uncertain. Germline lookup yields CDR1 SGHVS and CDR2 FNYEAQ. The CDR3 extends over 12 amino acids. The CDR3 here is CVSSPLGYEQYF. DNA of the CDR3: TGTGTCAGCAGCCCATTGGGCTACGAGCAGTACTTC. The entire variable domain, with the rest obtained from reference TRBV7-6 and TRBJ2-7, is as follows: GAGVSQSPRYKVTKRGQDVALRCDPISGHVSLYWYRQALGQGPEFLTYFNYEAQQDKSGLPNDRFSAERPEGSISTLTIQRTEQRDSAMYRCVSSPLGYEQYFGPGTRLTVT.

This clonotype was recorded many times. The chain couples TRBV7-2 to TRBJ2-3; 14 nucleotides align to TRBD2. After removal of 5 bases from V and 5 bases from J, the junction contained 9 bases not matched to a gene. Germline V lookup: CDR1 SGHTA, CDR2 FQGNSA. The CDR3 totals 17 residues. In nucleotides, the CDR3 is TGTGCCAGCAGCCAAGGACTAGCGGGGGGTCGGATAGATACGCAGTATTTT. Protein: CASSQGLAGGRIDTQYF.

V usage is TRBV13 and J usage is TRBJ2-2, with D unclear. The CDR3 is 13 amino acids. From germline, CDR1 is PRHDT and CDR2 FYEKMQ (reference sequence). V gave up 2 bases and J gave up 7 bases, with 8 bases separating them. The CDR3 protein is CASSLSAGGELFF. CDR3 nucleotide sequence: TGTGCCAGCAGCTTAAGCGCCGGCGGGGAGCTGTTTTTT.

As for this clonotype: The junction departs from germline at one end; a sequencing error may be responsible. The V and J genes are TRBV27 and TRBJ1-5; a weak D match, TRBD1 (5 bases). CDR1 is MNHEY, CDR2 SMNVEV, per germline (reference sequence). The CDR3 loop spans 14 amino acids. The CDR3 coding sequence is TGTGCCAGCAGTTTAGGGGGGTTCAATCAGCTCCAGCATTTT. It translates to CASSLGGFNQLQHF.

As to this clonotype: The junction and the germline gene differ at one end; a read error may be behind it. J is TRBJ1-2 and V is TRBV5-8; no clear D. The CDR3 extends over 20 amino acids. CDR1 is SGHTS and CDR2 is YDEGEE in the germline V gene. The chain's CDR3 is CVSSSYASKGETVQIYGYTF. The DNA for the CDR3 is TGTGTCAGCAGCTCCTATGCTTCTAAGGGTGAAACGGTACAGATCTATGGCTACACCTTC.

V gene TRBV12-3 or TRBV12-4 combines with J gene TRBJ2-1; D may be TRBD1 or TRBD2 (5 bases each). The CDR3 extends over 13 amino acids. V dropped 8 bases and J dropped 5 bases, with 13 bases sitting between them. CDR3 nucleotides: TGTGCCAGCGCAATGAGGGGAGACAATGAGCAGTTCTTC. This sequence encodes CASAMRGDNEQFF.

The rearrangement joins TRBV6-1 to TRBJ1-5; perhaps TRBD1 as D (6 bases). CDR3 length equals 15 residues. Germline V gene sequence: CDR1 MNHNS, CDR2 SASEGT. V lost 4 bases and J 0 bases, leaving 10 bases between the germline ends. The CDR3 loop reads CASSGHRVSNQPQHF. As DNA, the CDR3 is TGTGCCAGCAGTGGTCACAGGGTTAGCAATCAGCCCCAGCATTTT.

This clonotype has a handful of counts. This sequence joins TRBV7-6 and TRBJ1-2; the D gene is possibly TRBD1 (5 bases). Per germline, CDR1 SGHVS and CDR2 FNYEAQ. The CDR3 sequence is 15 residues long. V lost 5 bases and J 0 bases, leaving 13 bases between the germline ends. The CDR3 here is CASSPYRQTNYGYTF. The CDR3 coding sequence is TGTGCCAGCAGCCCTTACCGACAGACTAACTATGGCTACACCTTC.

The chain employs TRBV20-1 and TRBJ1-6; D might be TRBD1 (5 bases). The CDR3 contains 11 residues. Germline V lookup: CDR1 DFQATT, CDR2 SNEGSKA (reference sequence). Trimming left V 5 bases short and J 8 bases short, with 7 bases between. The DNA of the CDR3 is TGCAGTGCTTTGGGGGATTCACCCCTCCACTTT. Encoded protein: CSALGDSPLHF.

This clonotype was seen a handful of times. J is TRBJ1-1 and V is TRBV19; the D gene is possibly TRBD1 (5 bases). CDR1 and CDR2 from the germline V gene are LNHDA and SQIVND (reference sequence). V lost 3 bases, J lost 1 base, and 9 bases lay in between. This CDR3 comprises 14 residues. Here the CDR3 DNA reads TGTGCCAGTAGTATCGGGGCGAGGAACACTGAAGCTTTCTTT. Translation gives CASSIGARNTEAFF.

V and J are TRBV6-2 or TRBV6-3 and TRBJ2-7; D gene ambiguous. CDR1 and CDR2 from the germline V gene are MNHEY and SVGEGT. The CDR3 spans 14 residues. Trimming removed 2 bases from V and 6 bases from J, with 14 bases in between. The CDR3 spells CASSYRPALSEQYF. In DNA form, the CDR3 reads TGTGCCAGCAGTTACAGGCCCGCCCTGAGCGAGCAGTACTTC.

This sequence joins TRBV6-1 and TRBJ2-1, with D tentatively TRBD1 (5 bases). The CDR3 spans 14 residues. Germline loops: CDR1 MNHNS, CDR2 SASEGT. The CDR3 DNA follows: TGTGCAAGCTCGACAGCCCTGGGCCTTAATGAGCAGTTCTTC. It specifies CASSTALGLNEQFF.